This T cell receptor beta chain emerged from a study of spatial heterogeneity in lung cancer. Study details: In tumor regions TCR transcript counts correlated strongly with a matched bulk RNA-seq T cell module score. Whole-study results and caveats: Counts of expanded intratumoral alpha and beta TCRs tracked tumor mutation counts.

This clonotype is judged medium-sized (0.01 to 0.1%). What it recognizes is unknown. This beta chain appears as a stray read in a library generated for alpha chains; its size is not informative. As for time point: sample taken at primary tumor resection. Germline V CDR1 and CDR2: SGHRS, YFSETQ. The CDR3 length is 13 residues. Between the trimmed V and J ends, which lost 6 bases and 5 bases, there was a span of 15 bases. TCRdb independently ran MiXCR on the 5' RACE reads; one entry per CDR3 protein. The data contain about 9,800 distinct CDR3 sequences, about 6% of them singletons. Source: lung tumor tissue, taken at surgery. The rearrangement uses TRBV5-1 and TRBJ2-7; D is possibly TRBD1 or TRBD2 (5 bases each). The clonotype originates from a male donor with early-stage non-small cell lung cancer. The CDR3 nucleotides read TGCGCCAGCACGTGGGCAGGGACGGACGAGCAGTACTTC. Protein: CASTWAGTDEQYF.